Each of the 8 T cell receptor beta chains below was sequenced from the same sample in a study of T cell responses to AZD1222 COVID-19 vaccine. Libraries were prepared by immunoSEQ multiplex PCR; TCRdb keeps only in-frame clonotypes and omits some of them. Among 150,000 to 200,000 clones, around 90% were seen once, and the ten largest hold 1% to 1.5%. Source: peripheral blood, taken 28 days after the second AZD1222 dose. These receptors came from an adult who received the AZD1222 COVID-19 vaccine.

The gene calls are TRBV7-9 and TRBJ1-2; a possible D gene is TRBD1 (5 bases). CDR3 length: 17 residues. Germline V gene sequence: CDR1 SEHNR, CDR2 FQNEAQ (reference sequence). Trimming stripped 5 bases from V and 8 bases from J, with 27 bases between. For the CDR3, the DNA is TGTGCCAGCAGCCCCAGCATCCCCCGGGGACGGACACGCGGCTACACCTTC. This gives the protein CASSPSIPRGRTRGYTF. Complete variable domain (other parts from reference TRBV7-9 and TRBJ1-2): DTGVSQNPRHKITKRGQNVTFRCDPISEHNRLYWYRQTLGQGPEFLTYFQNEAQLEKSRLLSDRFSAERPKGSFSTLEIQRTEQGDSAMYLCASSPSIPRGRTRGYTFGSGTRLTVV.

This clone was seen once. The CDR3, as DNA: TGTGCCAGCAGCCAAGTTTGGACTGCGAGGGGCTACACCTTC. Its translation: CASSQVWTARGYTF. The chain uses TRBV3-1 (or the pseudogene TRBV3-2) and TRBJ1-2, with D unresolved. The CDR3 is 14 residues long. CDR1 LGHDT and CDR2 YNNKEL come from the germline V gene (reference sequence). The V end was cut by 1 base, the J end by 8 bases, with 14 bases between.

The chain uses TRBV27 and TRBJ2-2, with TRBD1 as a possible D gene (6 bases). Per germline, CDR1 MNHEY and CDR2 SMNVEV (reference sequence). The V end was cut by 6 bases, the J end by 4 bases, with 12 bases between. The CDR3 runs to 14 residues. The CDR3, as DNA: TGTGCCAGCAGACAGGGCCGTGGCACCGGGGAGCTGTTTTTT. Amino acid sequence: CASRQGRGTGELFF.

The chain has TRBV7-9 and TRBJ2-3; TRBD2 might be the D (5 bases). V was clipped by 8 bases and J by 6 bases, with 21 bases between them. The CDR3 is 15 residues long. The germline CDR1 and CDR2 sequences are SEHNR and FQNEAQ (reference sequence). DNA of the CDR3: TGTGCCAGCCAATCAGGCGGGTACGGGTGGGATACGCAGTATTTT. Translated, it gives CASQSGGYGWDTQYF.

The V gene is TRBV6-5, the J gene TRBJ2-3; 7 bases match TRBD2. The V segment lost 6 bases and the J segment 1 base; nucleotides outside the gene matches: 7. The CDR3 is 15 residues long. Germline CDR1 reads MNHEY; CDR2 reads SVGAGI. In DNA form, the CDR3 reads TGTGCCAGCAGCCTGTTGGCGGGAGGCACAGATACGCAGTATTTT. Translated: CASSLLAGGTDTQYF.

The chain carries TRBV19 and TRBJ2-7; D is possibly TRBD1 (5 bases). Trimming took 3 bases from V and 7 from J, leaving 13 bases between them. The CDR3 runs 13 residues. Germline-derived CDR1 and CDR2 are LNHDA and SQIVND (reference sequence). The CDR3 DNA is TGTGCCAGTAGTATCAGGGCCCTCGAGGAGCAGTACTTC. As protein: CASSIRALEEQYF.

This chain links TRBV6-6 with TRBJ1-1; a possible D gene is TRBD1 (6 bases). Between the trimmed V and J ends, which lost 2 bases and 5 bases, there was a span of 12 bases. CDR1 and CDR2 (germline): MNHNY, SVGAGI (reference sequence). This CDR3 is 14 amino acids long. CDR3 region: CASSYSPQGTEAFF. The DNA of the CDR3 is TGTGCCAGCAGTTACAGCCCTCAGGGGACTGAAGCTTTCTTT.

V is TRBV30 and J is TRBJ1-3; TRBD1 aligns across 10 bases. The germline CDR1 and CDR2 sequences are GTSNPN and SVGIG (reference sequence). Trimming at V came to 6 bases and at J to 4 bases, leaving 6 bases not matched to a gene. The CDR3 length is 14 residues. The CDR3 DNA is TGTGCCTGCCCGACAGGGGGCCTAGGAAACACCATATATTTT. This translates into CACPTGGLGNTIYF.